This paragraph covers one T cell receptor (beta chain) sequence. Its antigen is currently unknown. This sample is drawn from a study of blood T cells in healthy people across ages. Overall study context: When template switching was applied, about one barcoded beta molecule was captured per two T cells. Findings of the study overall: Older individuals had lower TCR beta diversity per million T cells (the decline was roughly linear).

Using a J-beta primer mix together with a sample-barcoded 5' primer, a second PCR was run for roughly 6 to 12 cycles. TCRdb redid the calling of the 5' RACE reads with MiXCR, one entry per CDR3 protein. The sample lists 700,000 or so distinct CDR3 sequences; less than 45% were seen once. Each of the donors had 9 to 10 milliliters of peripheral blood drawn into EDTA-treated Vacutainer tubes. This clonotype was sampled from an elderly man in good health. Sequencing input: blood.

The CDR3 sequence: CASSLVPGPGQYF. The CDR3 region has the DNA TGTGCCAGCAGCTTAGTCCCGGGCCCCGGGCAGTACTTC. V and J are TRBV7-2 and TRBJ2-7, with D hard to call. The V end was cut by 1 base, the J end by 9 bases, with 13 bases between. There are 13 residues in the CDR3. CDR1 SGHTA and CDR2 FQGNSA come from the germline V gene.